The present entry profiles one T cell receptor (beta chain) with its context. Its antigen is unidentified. These data originate in a study of T cell responses to AZD1222 COVID-19 vaccine. Data came from immunoSEQ multiplex PCR; TCRdb stores just in-frame clones and leaves some out. The sample holds under 170,000 clones, around nine tenths seen once. Whether given at about 4 or about 12 weeks, second doses were pooled. Study-level findings and limits: Spike-specific TCR breadth and depth both grew after two AZD1222 doses. Among the donors, most were white British and more were female, and clonal diversity was possibly underestimated. The CD4 TCRs associated with vaccination extended across spike and predominated at 160-218 and 743-854.

The sequence derives from an adult who received the AZD1222 COVID-19 vaccine. Material: peripheral blood, obtained 28 days after the second AZD1222 dose.

The CDR3 protein is CASSLLDGGQETQYF. CDR3 nucleotide sequence: TGTGCCAGCAGCCTCCTCGACGGGGGGCAAGAGACCCAGTACTTC. This rearrangement joins TRBV4-2 to TRBJ2-5; TRBD2 matches at 7 bases. This CDR3 has 15 residues. V lost 4 bases to trimming and J lost 2 bases; unmatched junction nucleotides: 7. Germline V CDR1 and CDR2: LGHNA, YNFKEQ.